This T cell receptor (beta chain) was obtained from a study of vaccination effects on CD4 cells after COVID-19. Looking at the study overall: Participants got two doses of BNT162b2 or mRNA-1273 vaccine.

As regards this clone: Its antigen is currently unknown.

Sequencing followed a ViraFEST assay step that expanded antigen-specific CD4+ T cells with viral peptide pools. Between days 9 and 10 of culture, CD4+ T cells were separated out. The healthy vaccine recipients, who had no prior SARS-CoV-2 infection, showed negative nucleocapsid antibodies. Sequencing used immunoSEQ multiplex PCR; TCRdb keeps in-frame clones, though not all of them. The top ten clones hold about 10% of a sample with approximately 68,000 clones, about four fifths of them seen once. The receptor was isolated from a human donor who received a COVID-19 vaccine. The sequencing used CD4+ T cells from PBMCs cultured with SARS-CoV-2 spike peptides, collected before COVID-19 vaccination.

The CDR3 sequence: CASSPQAGAYNTQYF. The CDR3 DNA sequence: TGTGCCAGCTCACCACAAGCGGGGGCATATAATACGCAGTATTTT. The chain has TRBV18 and TRBJ2-3, with 8 positions matching TRBD2. V shed 1 base, J shed 7 bases, and the junction held 7 bases outside the gene matches. CDR3 length equals 15 residues. Germline loops: CDR1 KGHSH, CDR2 LQKENI.